The source of this T cell receptor beta chain is a study of shared clonotypes between healthy human individuals. Study context: The plates for each donor numbered three CD4 naive, three CD4 memory, two CD8 naive and one CD8 memory.

It was CD45RO-negative cells, positively selected for CCR7, that made up naive CD8 cells, with terminally differentiated effector memory CD45RA+ cells excluded. All donors were healthy HIV-negative adults lacking recent acute infections or vaccinations. Per germline, CDR1 SEHNR and CDR2 FQNEAQ (reference sequence). This CDR3 comprises 13 residues. The ends were cut back, 1 base at V and 6 bases at J, with 6 bases in the middle. Clones were sequenced by immunoSEQ multiplex PCR, and TCRdb holds only the in-frame ones, with some missing. This sample yields about 700,000 clones, of which around 90% are seen a single time; approximately 24% belongs to the top ten.

The V gene is TRBV7-9, the J gene TRBJ2-2; unclear D gene. The TCR was taken from a man aged 25-45 years in good health. What was sequenced was naive CD8+ T cells sorted from blood. CDR3 nucleotide sequence: TGTGCCAGCAGCTTAGGAATAGCCGGGGAGCTGTTTTTT. It yields the protein CASSLGIAGELFF.